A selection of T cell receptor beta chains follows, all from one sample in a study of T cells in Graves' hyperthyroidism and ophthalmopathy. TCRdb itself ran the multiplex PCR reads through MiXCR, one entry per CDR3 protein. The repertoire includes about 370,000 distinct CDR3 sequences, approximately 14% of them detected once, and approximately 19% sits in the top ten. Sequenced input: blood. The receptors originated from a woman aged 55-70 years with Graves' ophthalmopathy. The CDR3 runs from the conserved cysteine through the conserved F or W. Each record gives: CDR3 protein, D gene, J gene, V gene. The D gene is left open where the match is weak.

cdr3_aa: CASSLVTSGTDTQYF
d_call: TRBD2
j_call: TRBJ2-3
v_call: TRBV11-2

cdr3_aa: CASSSGTGNTGELFF
d_call: TRBD1
j_call: TRBJ2-2
v_call: TRBV5-8

cdr3_aa: CATSGRLDTQYF
d_call: TRBD2
j_call: TRBJ2-3
v_call: TRBV6-1

cdr3_aa: CSAKQGTYEQYF
d_call: -
j_call: TRBJ2-7
v_call: TRBV20-1

cdr3_aa: CASSSGTGTPALSEQFF
d_call: -
j_call: TRBJ2-1
v_call: TRBV12-3/TRBV12-4

cdr3_aa: CASSVGTGGTYEQYF
d_call: TRBD1
j_call: TRBJ2-7
v_call: TRBV9

cdr3_aa: CASSPPGLGGGTQYF
d_call: -
j_call: TRBJ2-3
v_call: TRBV28

cdr3_aa: CSVRAGSAYEQYF
d_call: -
j_call: TRBJ2-7
v_call: TRBV20-1

cdr3_aa: CASSFGLAGGPDTQYF
d_call: TRBD2
j_call: TRBJ2-3
v_call: TRBV7-3

cdr3_aa: CASSVAGRSSTDTQYF
d_call: -
j_call: TRBJ2-3
v_call: TRBV9

cdr3_aa: CASSFASTLAGKSTDTQYF
d_call: TRBD2
j_call: TRBJ2-3
v_call: TRBV7-2

cdr3_aa: CASSPGTGSGRNTEAFF
d_call: TRBD1
j_call: TRBJ1-1
v_call: TRBV28

cdr3_aa: CASSSPGYNPDTQYF
d_call: -
j_call: TRBJ2-3
v_call: TRBV7-2

cdr3_aa: CASSQDGSGYNEQFF
d_call: -
j_call: TRBJ2-1
v_call: TRBV4-1

cdr3_aa: CASSSLRGALYNEQFF
d_call: -
j_call: TRBJ2-1
v_call: TRBV7-2

cdr3_aa: CASSIRDGAYEQYF
d_call: -
j_call: TRBJ2-7
v_call: TRBV19

cdr3_aa: CASSYSSGLADRNEQFF
d_call: TRBD2
j_call: TRBJ2-1
v_call: TRBV6-5

cdr3_aa: CASSTGPYSNQPQHF
d_call: -
j_call: TRBJ1-5
v_call: TRBV7-2

cdr3_aa: CASSQETAGPYEQYF
d_call: -
j_call: TRBJ2-7
v_call: TRBV3-1

cdr3_aa: CASSLDRGGDYEQYF
d_call: TRBD1
j_call: TRBJ2-7
v_call: TRBV28

cdr3_aa: CASSRSTGGVAGANVLTF
d_call: TRBD1
j_call: TRBJ2-6
v_call: TRBV5-6

cdr3_aa: CASSEVRGRQFF
d_call: -
j_call: TRBJ2-1
v_call: TRBV2

cdr3_aa: CASGRVAGAYNEQFF
d_call: TRBD2
j_call: TRBJ2-1
v_call: TRBV5-1

cdr3_aa: CASRVKRGNEKLFF
d_call: -
j_call: TRBJ1-4
v_call: TRBV12-3/TRBV12-4

cdr3_aa: CSAGSLYNEQFF
d_call: -
j_call: TRBJ2-1
v_call: TRBV20-1

cdr3_aa: CASSQGSGPQVTQYF
d_call: -
j_call: TRBJ2-5
v_call: TRBV4-2

cdr3_aa: CASTQGGLPQETQYF
d_call: -
j_call: TRBJ2-5
v_call: TRBV7-8

cdr3_aa: CASSLKADMNTEAFF
d_call: -
j_call: TRBJ1-1
v_call: TRBV7-3

cdr3_aa: CAISGTSGRDGPTGELFF
d_call: TRBD2
j_call: TRBJ2-2
v_call: TRBV10-3

cdr3_aa: CASSLPGTSGSGRYF
d_call: TRBD2
j_call: TRBJ2-5
v_call: TRBV6-1

cdr3_aa: CATSLGSLGYTF
d_call: -
j_call: TRBJ1-2
v_call: TRBV24-1

cdr3_aa: CASRGPLYEQYF
d_call: -
j_call: TRBJ2-7
v_call: TRBV11-2

cdr3_aa: CASTEGLGANTGELFF
d_call: -
j_call: TRBJ2-2
v_call: TRBV5-1

cdr3_aa: CASTLGQGSETQYF
d_call: TRBD1
j_call: TRBJ2-5
v_call: TRBV9

cdr3_aa: CASSSRDREWGTEAFF
d_call: TRBD1
j_call: TRBJ1-1
v_call: TRBV19

cdr3_aa: CASSLDPGQVTFF
d_call: TRBD1
j_call: TRBJ2-1
v_call: TRBV5-1

cdr3_aa: CASSPWTSGRAGETQYF
d_call: TRBD2
j_call: TRBJ2-5
v_call: TRBV3-1

cdr3_aa: CASSQDKGWGYTF
d_call: -
j_call: TRBJ1-2
v_call: TRBV4-1

cdr3_aa: CASLAGPTDTQYF
d_call: TRBD2
j_call: TRBJ2-3
v_call: TRBV12-3/TRBV12-4

cdr3_aa: CASSVTGQGLGYTF
d_call: TRBD1
j_call: TRBJ1-2
v_call: TRBV9

cdr3_aa: CASSLGTGEAFF
d_call: -
j_call: TRBJ1-1
v_call: TRBV5-1

cdr3_aa: CARGATDTQYF
d_call: -
j_call: TRBJ2-3
v_call: TRBV2